This T cell receptor beta chain was obtained from a study of PD-1 blockade in classical Hodgkin lymphoma. Overall study results and limits: Individuals who commenced nivolumab within less than 1 year of ASCT were excluded. Researchers reported that CD4+ TCR diversity, though not CD8+, rose significantly by C4D1. Complete responders had baseline diversity similar to newly diagnosed patients. According to reports, newly diagnosed patients had lower baseline TCR diversity than healthy donors, and relapsed/refractory patients had lower baseline TCR diversity still.

All patients experienced relapse after autologous stem cell transplantation, and brentuximab vedotin exposure was variable. Comment on this clone: Its specificity is not known.

Libraries were prepared by immunoSEQ multiplex PCR; TCRdb keeps only in-frame clonotypes and omits some of them. Among about 36,000 clones listed, 69% were seen once. Here the sequenced sample was peripheral blood mononuclear cells (PBMCs), taken before the second cycle of nivolumab. This clonotype was sampled from a human donor with classical Hodgkin lymphoma.

The CDR3 DNA reads TGTGCCAGTAGTATAGAAACTAAACAGCCCCAGCATTTT. Its protein product is CASSIETKQPQHF. The rearrangement links TRBV19 to TRBJ1-5; unclear D gene. The length of the CDR3 is 13 residues. CDR1 is LNHDA, CDR2 SQIVND, per germline (reference sequence). Trimming left V 0 bases short and J 7 bases short, with 7 bases between.